This T cell receptor (beta chain) originates from a study of OX40 agonist ivuxolimab in advanced cancers. Across the whole study: Of the participants, 35% to 50% had some prior anti-PD-1, anti-PD-L1 or anti-CTLA-4 therapy, which was allowed.

Repertoires were generated with immunoSEQ multiplex PCR, while TCRdb's copy carries only in-frame clones and drops some. The sample holds about 75,000 clones, 86% seen once. The sample in question was CD4+ or CD8+ T cells sorted from blood, obtained in a trial of the OX40 agonist ivuxolimab. The clonotype originates from an adult with an advanced solid tumor such as melanoma, head and neck, liver or kidney cancer.

This CDR3 is CASTPTGDANYGYTF. CDR3 DNA: TGTGCCAGCACCCCGACAGGGGACGCTAACTATGGCTACACCTTC. The rearrangement links TRBV27 to TRBJ1-2, with 8 bases aligning to TRBD1. CDR3 length: 15 amino acids. J lost 0 bases, V lost 7 bases, and 7 bases had no gene match. CDR1 and CDR2 from the germline V gene are MNHEY and SMNVEV (reference sequence).